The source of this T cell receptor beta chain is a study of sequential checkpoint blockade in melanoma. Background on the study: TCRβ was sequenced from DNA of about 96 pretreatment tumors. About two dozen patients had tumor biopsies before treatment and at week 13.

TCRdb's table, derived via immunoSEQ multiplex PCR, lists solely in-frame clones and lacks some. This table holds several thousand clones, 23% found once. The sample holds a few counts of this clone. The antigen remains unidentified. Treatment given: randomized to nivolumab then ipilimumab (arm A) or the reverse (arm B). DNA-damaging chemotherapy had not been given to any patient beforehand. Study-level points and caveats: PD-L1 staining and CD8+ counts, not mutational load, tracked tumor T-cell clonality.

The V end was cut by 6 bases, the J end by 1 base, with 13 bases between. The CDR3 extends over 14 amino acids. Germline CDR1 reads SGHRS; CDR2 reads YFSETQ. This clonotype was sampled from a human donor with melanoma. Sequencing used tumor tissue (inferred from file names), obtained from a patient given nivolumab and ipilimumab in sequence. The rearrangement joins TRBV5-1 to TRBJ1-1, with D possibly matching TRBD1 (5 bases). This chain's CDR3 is CASKFRVANTEAFF. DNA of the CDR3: TGCGCCAGCAAGTTCAGGGTGGCGAACACTGAAGCTTTCTTT.